The text below deals with one TCR beta chain. The antigen this receptor binds is unknown. Nothing much larger sits one base from this clone, and base qualities are not available. This sample was taken from a study of T cell responses to AZD1222 COVID-19 vaccine (dated by TCRdb to the early 2020s). Context from the whole study: Because spike-specific TCR depth and breadth did not differ between the two schedules, AZD1222 recipients who got a second dose at roughly 4 weeks were pooled with those who got a second dose at roughly 12 weeks. TCR sequencing covered fewer than 250 trial participants: 207 given two doses of AZD1222 and approximately 25 given two doses of MenACWY control vaccine. Trial participants were enrolled by age into 18-55, 56-69 and 70-plus year subgroups, with roughly 160, 29 and 62 TCR-sequenced participants respectively.

The time point label here, explained by the study, means: baseline before first vaccination. Vaccinee samples came from UK trials COV001 and COV002, including a single-blind randomized controlled phase 2/3 trial of AZD1222 (ChAdOx1 nCoV-19) in healthy adults. For TCRbeta chain sequencing, PBMC samples from trial participants were taken at day 0 and at day 28 after the second dose. The CDR3 regions of human TCRbeta chains were analyzed by immunosequencing. The original pipeline was this. Repertoire TCRs were checked for matches against a reference library of SARS-CoV-2-specific TCRs that had been generated using the MIRA antigen-specificity platform. Breadth was defined as the fraction of unique TCRs that were SARS-CoV-2-associated, and depth was defined as the fraction of total T cells that were SARS-CoV-2-associated. Using the MIRA data, every spike-specific TCR was mapped to the spike region that the TCR reacted to and assigned to either a CD4 or a CD8 class. Log10-transformed breadth and depth values were compared by one-way ANOVA with Sidak's multiple comparisons tests. TCRdb took over this immuneACCESS table, retaining in-frame rearrangements with V and J assigned. Such tables are incomplete; in checked studies, under half of the missing clones stem from an unresolved V gene, and the remainder is unexplained. V and J calls and clone size are those listed in that table; D and trimming were worked out from the DNA. This sample lists under 170,000 clones; roughly 94% were detected once. Together, the top ten hold around 1.3% of the sample.

V lost 4 bases and J lost 10 bases; the stretch between them is 20 bases long. The germline V gene (reference sequence) specifies LNHDA as CDR1 and SQIVND as CDR2. The CDR3 sequence holds 16 residues, the cysteine and phenylalanine included. Only the CDR3 DNA stays, 48 bases, in frame from base 1. What the work shows at the level of the full study, not this receptor alone: Most participants were white British and females outnumbered males, and the authors suggested that clonal diversity may have been underestimated. Because no samples from the day 14 peak response were available, repertoires could be characterized only after the peak T cell response. Spike-specific TCR breadth and depth rose significantly after two AZD1222 doses compared with day 0 and with MenACWY recipients. Conclusions about previously exposed vaccinees were limited because only a handful of AZD1222 recipients were SARS-CoV-2 seropositive at baseline. The whole spike protein was spanned by vaccine-associated CD4 TCRs, and dominant responses were seen in regions 160-218 and 743-854. The 56-69-year group was small, and its depth increase did not reach significance, likely because of low power. Epitopes outside the regions mutated in the B.1.351 and B.1.1.7 variants were reportedly recognized by nearly half of the unique spike-specific TCRs.

The clonotype originates from an adult in good health. The sample in question was peripheral blood, obtained on day 0 of AZD1222 vaccination. The receptor chain draws on TRBV19 and TRBJ1-6; a tentative D match to TRBD1 spans 6 bases. The DNA is as follows: TGTGCCAGTAGTACCCACGGGGTGCAGGGGACATCACCCCTCCACTTT. Its amino acids are CASSTHGVQGTSPLHF.